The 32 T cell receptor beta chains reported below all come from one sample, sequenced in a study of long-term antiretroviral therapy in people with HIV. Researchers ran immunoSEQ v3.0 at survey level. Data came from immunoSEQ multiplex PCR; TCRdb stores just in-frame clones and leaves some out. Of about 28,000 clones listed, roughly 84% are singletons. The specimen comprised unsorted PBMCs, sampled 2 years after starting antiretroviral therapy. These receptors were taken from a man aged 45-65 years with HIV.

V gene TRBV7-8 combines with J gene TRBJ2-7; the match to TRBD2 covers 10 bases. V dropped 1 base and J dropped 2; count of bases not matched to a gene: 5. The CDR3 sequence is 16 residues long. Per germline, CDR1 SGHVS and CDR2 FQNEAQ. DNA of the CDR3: TGTGCCAGCAGCTTAGATAGCGGGGGGATTCCCTACGAGCAGTACTTC. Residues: CASSLDSGGIPYEQYF.

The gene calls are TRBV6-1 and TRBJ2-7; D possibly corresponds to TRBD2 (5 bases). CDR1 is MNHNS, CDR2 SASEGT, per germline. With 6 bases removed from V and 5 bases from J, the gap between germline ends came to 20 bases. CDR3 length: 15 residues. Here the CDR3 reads CASSLVSGVVNEQYF. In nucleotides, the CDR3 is TGTGCCAGCAGCCTAGTTTCCGGGGTTGTCAACGAGCAGTACTTC.

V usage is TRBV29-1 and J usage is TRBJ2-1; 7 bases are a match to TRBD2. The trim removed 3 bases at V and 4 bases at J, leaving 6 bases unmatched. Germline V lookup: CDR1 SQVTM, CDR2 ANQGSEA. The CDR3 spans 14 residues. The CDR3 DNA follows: TGCAGCGTTGATCTCGCGGGGGTATACAATGAGCAGTTCTTC. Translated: CSVDLAGVYNEQFF.

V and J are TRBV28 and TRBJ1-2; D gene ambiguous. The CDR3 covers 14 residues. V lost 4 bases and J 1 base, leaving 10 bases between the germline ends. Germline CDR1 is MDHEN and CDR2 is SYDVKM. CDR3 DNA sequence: TGTGCCAGCAGTTCCCCATCCCGTAACTATGGCTACACCTTC. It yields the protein CASSSPSRNYGYTF.

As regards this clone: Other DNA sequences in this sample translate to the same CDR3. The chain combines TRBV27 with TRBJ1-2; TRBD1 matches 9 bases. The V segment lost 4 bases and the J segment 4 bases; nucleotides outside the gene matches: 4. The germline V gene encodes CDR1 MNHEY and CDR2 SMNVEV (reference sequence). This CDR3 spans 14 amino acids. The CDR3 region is CASSSDRGIYGYTF. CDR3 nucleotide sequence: TGTGCCAGCAGTTCAGACAGGGGGATCTATGGCTACACCTTC.

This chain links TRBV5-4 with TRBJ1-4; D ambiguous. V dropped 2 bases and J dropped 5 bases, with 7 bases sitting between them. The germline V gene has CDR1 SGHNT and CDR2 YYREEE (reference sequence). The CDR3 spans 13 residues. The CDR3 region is CASSFRENEKLFF. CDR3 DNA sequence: TGTGCCAGCAGCTTCCGGGAGAATGAAAAACTGTTTTTT.

The DNA for the CDR3 is TGTGCCAGCAGCCCGGGACAGGGTTACAATGAGCAGTTCTTC. Translating it yields CASSPGQGYNEQFF. This chain uses TRBV9 with TRBJ2-1, with 9 bases lining up with TRBD1. The V gene end was trimmed by 4 bases and the J gene end by 4 bases; junction bases not matched to a gene: 3. The CDR3 consists of 14 residues. The germline V gene has CDR1 SGDLS and CDR2 YYNGEE.

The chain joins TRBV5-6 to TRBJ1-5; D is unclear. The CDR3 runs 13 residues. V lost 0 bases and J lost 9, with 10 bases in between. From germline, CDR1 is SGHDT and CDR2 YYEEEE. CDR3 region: CASSLALGRPQHF. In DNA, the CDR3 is TGTGCCAGCAGCTTGGCCTTAGGACGGCCCCAGCATTTT.

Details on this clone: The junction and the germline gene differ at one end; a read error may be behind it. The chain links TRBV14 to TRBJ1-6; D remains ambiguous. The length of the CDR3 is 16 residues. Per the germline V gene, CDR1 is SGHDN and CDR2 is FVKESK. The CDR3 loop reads CASSRTPGGFGSLLHF. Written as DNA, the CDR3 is TGTGCCAGCAGTCGCACGCCGGGCGGTTTTGGTTCACTCCTCCACTTT.

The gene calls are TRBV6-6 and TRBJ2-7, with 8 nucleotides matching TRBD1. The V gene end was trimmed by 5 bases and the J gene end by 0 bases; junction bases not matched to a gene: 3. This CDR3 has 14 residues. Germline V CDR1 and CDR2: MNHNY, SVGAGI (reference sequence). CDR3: CASSLTGGSYEQYF. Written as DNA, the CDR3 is TGTGCCAGCAGTCTCACAGGGGGCTCCTACGAGCAGTACTTC.

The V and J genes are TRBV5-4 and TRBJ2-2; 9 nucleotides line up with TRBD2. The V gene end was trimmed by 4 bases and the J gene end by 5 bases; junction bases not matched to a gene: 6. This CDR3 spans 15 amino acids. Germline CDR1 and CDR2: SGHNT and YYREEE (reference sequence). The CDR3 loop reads CASSPGTSWTGELFF. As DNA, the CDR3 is TGTGCCAGCAGCCCCGGGACTAGCTGGACCGGGGAGCTGTTTTTT.

The CDR3 bases are TGCGCCAGCACGCTAGCGTTCCCCGACGAGACCCAGTACTTC. Encoded protein: CASTLAFPDETQYF. The chain couples TRBV4-3 to TRBJ2-5; D is perhaps TRBD2 (6 bases). V lost 7 bases and J lost 5, with 17 bases in between. There are 14 residues in the CDR3. Per the germline V gene, CDR1 is LGHNA and CDR2 is YSLEER.

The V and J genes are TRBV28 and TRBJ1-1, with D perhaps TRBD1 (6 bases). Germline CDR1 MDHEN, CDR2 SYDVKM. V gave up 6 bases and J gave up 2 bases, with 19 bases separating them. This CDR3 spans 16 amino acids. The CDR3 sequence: CASRKTRRGLNTEAFF. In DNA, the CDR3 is TGTGCCAGCAGGAAAACCCGCAGGGGTCTAAACACTGAAGCTTTCTTT.

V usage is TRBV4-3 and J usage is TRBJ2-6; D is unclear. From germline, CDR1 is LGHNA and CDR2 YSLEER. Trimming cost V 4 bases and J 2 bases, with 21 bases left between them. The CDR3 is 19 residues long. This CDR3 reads CASSLIGKGFVPGANVLTF. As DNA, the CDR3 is TGCGCCAGCAGCCTCATTGGTAAGGGTTTTGTCCCTGGGGCCAACGTCCTGACTTTC.

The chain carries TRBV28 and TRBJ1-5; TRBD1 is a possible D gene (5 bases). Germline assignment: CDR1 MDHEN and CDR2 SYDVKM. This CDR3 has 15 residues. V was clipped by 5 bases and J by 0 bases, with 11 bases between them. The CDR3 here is CASSPPGGSNQPQHF. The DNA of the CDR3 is TGTGCCAGCAGTCCCCCGGGGGGTAGCAATCAGCCCCAGCATTTT. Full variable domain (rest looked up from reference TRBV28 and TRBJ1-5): DVKVTQSSRYLVKRTGEKVFLECVQDMDHENMFWYRQDPGLGLRLIYFSYDVKMKEKGDIPEGYSVSREKKERFSLILESASTNQTSMYLCASSPPGGSNQPQHFGDGTRLSIL.

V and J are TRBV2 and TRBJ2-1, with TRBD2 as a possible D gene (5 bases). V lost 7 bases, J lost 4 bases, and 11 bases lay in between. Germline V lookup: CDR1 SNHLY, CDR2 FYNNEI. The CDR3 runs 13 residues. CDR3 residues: CASKQRPYNEQFF. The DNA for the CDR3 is TGTGCCAGCAAACAGCGGCCGTACAATGAGCAGTTCTTC.

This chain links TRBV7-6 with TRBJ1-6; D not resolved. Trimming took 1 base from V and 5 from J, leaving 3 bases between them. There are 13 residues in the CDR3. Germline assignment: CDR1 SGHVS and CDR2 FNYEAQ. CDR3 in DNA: TGTGCCAGCAGCTTAGAGGATAATTCACCCCTCCACTTT. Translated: CASSLEDNSPLHF.

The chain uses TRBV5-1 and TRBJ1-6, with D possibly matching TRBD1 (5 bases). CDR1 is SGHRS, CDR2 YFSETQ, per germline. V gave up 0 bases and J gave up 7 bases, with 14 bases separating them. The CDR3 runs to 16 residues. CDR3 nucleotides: TGCGCCAGCAGCTTGGCCCCGGCAGGGACGAATTCACCCCTCCACTTT. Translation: CASSLAPAGTNSPLHF. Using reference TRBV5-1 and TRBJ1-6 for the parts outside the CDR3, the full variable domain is KAGVTQTPRYLIKTRGQQVTLSCSPISGHRSVSWYQQTPGQGLQFLFEYFSETQRNKGNFPGRFSGRQFSNSRSEMNVSTLELGDSALYLCASSLAPAGTNSPLHFGNGTRLTVT.

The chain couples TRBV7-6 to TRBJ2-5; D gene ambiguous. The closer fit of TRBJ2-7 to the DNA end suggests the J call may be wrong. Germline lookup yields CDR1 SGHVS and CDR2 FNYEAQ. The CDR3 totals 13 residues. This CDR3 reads CASSLGLVHEQYF. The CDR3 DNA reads TGTGCCAGCAGCTTAGGGTTAGTCCACGAGCAGTACTTC.

The CDR3 loop reads CASSLEGALNQPQHF. The CDR3 coding sequence is TGCGCCAGCAGCTTGGAGGGGGCTTTAAATCAGCCCCAGCATTTT. The chain is built from TRBV5-1 and TRBJ1-5; TRBD1 matches at 7 bases. Germline loops: CDR1 SGHRS, CDR2 YFSETQ. V trimming: 0 bases; J trimming: 4 bases; junction bases outside the gene matches: 4. This CDR3 has 15 amino acids.

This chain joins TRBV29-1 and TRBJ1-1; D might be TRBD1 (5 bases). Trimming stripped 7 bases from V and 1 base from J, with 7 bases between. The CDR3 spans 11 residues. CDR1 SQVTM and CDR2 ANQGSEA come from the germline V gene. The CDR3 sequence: CSGQRNTEAFF. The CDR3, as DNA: TGCAGCGGACAGCGGAACACTGAAGCTTTCTTT.

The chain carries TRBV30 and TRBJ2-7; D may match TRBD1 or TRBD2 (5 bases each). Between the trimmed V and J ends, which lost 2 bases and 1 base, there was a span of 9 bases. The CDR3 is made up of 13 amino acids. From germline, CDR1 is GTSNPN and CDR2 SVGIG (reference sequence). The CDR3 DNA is TGTGCCTGGAGTCGGGACGGTTCCTACGAGCAGTACTTC. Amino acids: CAWSRDGSYEQYF.

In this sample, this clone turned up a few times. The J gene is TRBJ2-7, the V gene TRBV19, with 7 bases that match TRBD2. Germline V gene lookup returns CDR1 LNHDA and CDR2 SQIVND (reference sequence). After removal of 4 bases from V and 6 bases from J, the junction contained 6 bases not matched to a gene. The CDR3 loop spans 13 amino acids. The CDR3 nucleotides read TGTGCCAGTAGTACACTAGCGAGCGGCGAGCAGTACTTC. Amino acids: CASSTLASGEQYF.

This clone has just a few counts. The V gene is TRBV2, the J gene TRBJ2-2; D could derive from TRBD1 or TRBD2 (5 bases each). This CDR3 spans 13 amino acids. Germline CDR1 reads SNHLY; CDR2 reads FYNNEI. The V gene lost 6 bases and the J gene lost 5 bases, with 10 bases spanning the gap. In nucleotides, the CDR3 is TGTGCCAGCAGGCCGGGGCCTACCGGGGAGCTGTTTTTT. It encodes CASRPGPTGELFF.

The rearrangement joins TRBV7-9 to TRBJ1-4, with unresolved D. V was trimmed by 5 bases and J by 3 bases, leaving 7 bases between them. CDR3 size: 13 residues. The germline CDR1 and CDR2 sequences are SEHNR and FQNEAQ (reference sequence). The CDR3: CASSLGSNEKLFF. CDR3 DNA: TGTGCCAGCAGCCTAGGATCTAATGAAAAACTGTTTTTT.

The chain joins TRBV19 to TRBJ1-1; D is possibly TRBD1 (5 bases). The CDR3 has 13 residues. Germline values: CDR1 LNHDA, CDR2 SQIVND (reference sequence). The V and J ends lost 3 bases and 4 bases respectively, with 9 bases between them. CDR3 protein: CASSIHGATEAFF. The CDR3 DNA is TGTGCCAGTAGTATTCACGGGGCCACTGAAGCTTTCTTT.

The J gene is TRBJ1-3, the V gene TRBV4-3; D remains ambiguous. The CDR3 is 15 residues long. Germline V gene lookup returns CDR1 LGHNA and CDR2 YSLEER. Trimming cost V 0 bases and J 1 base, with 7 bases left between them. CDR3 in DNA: TGCGCCAGCAGCCAAGATCGAGATTCTGGAAACACCATATATTTT. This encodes CASSQDRDSGNTIYF.

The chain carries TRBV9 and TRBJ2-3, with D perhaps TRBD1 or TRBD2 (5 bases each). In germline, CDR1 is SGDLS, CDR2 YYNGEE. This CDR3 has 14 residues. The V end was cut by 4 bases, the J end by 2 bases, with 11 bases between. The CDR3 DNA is TGTGCCAGCAGCCCCAGAGGGACCACAGATACGCAGTATTTT. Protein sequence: CASSPRGTTDTQYF.

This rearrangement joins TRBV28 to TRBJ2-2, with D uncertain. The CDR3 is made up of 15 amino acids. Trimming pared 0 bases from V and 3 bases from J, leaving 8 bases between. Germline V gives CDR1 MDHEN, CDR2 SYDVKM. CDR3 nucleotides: TGTGCCAGCAGTTTATGGGACGGATACACCGGGGAGCTGTTTTTT. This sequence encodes CASSLWDGYTGELFF.

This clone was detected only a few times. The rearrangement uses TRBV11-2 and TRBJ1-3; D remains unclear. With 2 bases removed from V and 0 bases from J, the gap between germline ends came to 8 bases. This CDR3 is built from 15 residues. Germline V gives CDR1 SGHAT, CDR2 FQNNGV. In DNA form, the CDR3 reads TGTGCCAGCAGCTTAAGTCAGTTCTCTGGAAACACCATATATTTT. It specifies CASSLSQFSGNTIYF. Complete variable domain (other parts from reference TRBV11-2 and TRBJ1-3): EAGVAQSPRYKIIEKRQSVAFWCNPISGHATLYWYQQILGQGPKLLIQFQNNGVVDDSQLPKDRFSAERLKGVDSTLKIQPAKLEDSAVYLCASSLSQFSGNTIYFGEGSWLTVV.

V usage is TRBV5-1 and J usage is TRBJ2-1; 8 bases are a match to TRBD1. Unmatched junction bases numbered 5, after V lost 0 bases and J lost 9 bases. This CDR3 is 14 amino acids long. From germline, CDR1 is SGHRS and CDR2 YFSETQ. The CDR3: CASSLVQGGGEQFF. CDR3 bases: TGCGCCAGCAGCTTGGTACAGGGGGGCGGTGAGCAGTTCTTC.

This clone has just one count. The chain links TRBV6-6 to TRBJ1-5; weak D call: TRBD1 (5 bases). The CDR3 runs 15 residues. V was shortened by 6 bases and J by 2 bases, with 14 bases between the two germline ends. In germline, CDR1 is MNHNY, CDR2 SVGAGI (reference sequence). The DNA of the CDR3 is TGTGCCAGCAGCATAGGGGAGAGGGGCAATCAGCCCCAGCATTTT. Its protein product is CASSIGERGNQPQHF.